The rows below give T cell receptor beta chains drawn from one sample of a study of blood T cell repertoires in COVID-19. Profiling relied on immunoSEQ multiplex PCR, and the TCRdb table lists in-frame clones only, not all of them. The table lists 180,000 or so clones, 85% to 90% of them singletons. Source material: peripheral blood. These receptors originate from a person aged 65 to 79 with COVID-19, enrolled during active disease. The CDR3 runs from the conserved cysteine through the conserved F or W. The D gene is left open where the match is weak. The size entry is marked missing in some rows and otherwise reads once, few, many or a size class.

size	V	J	D	DNA	CDR3
few	TRBV28	TRBJ2-1	.	TGTGCCAGCAGTTTAGGGGCCTCCTACAATGAGCAGTTCTTC	CASSLGASYNEQFF
.	TRBV10-1	TRBJ1-4	TRBD1	TGCGCCAGCAGTGAGCCGGGACAGGGGAATGAAAAACTGTTTTTT	CASSEPGQGNEKLFF
.	TRBV18	TRBJ2-4	TRBD2	TGTGCCAGCTCACCAGGGGGACTAGCAGACATTCAGTACTTC	CASSPGGLADIQYF
.	TRBV28	TRBJ2-7	.	TGTGCCAGCAGTTTGTATCGGGTAAGCGGGTCAGTAGGAGAGCAGTACTTC	CASSLYRVSGSVGEQYF
.	TRBV7-2	TRBJ1-2	.	TGTGCCAGCACCCCAAAGATCCCGGCTAACTATGGCTACACCTTC	CASTPKIPANYGYTF
.	TRBV19	TRBJ1-2	TRBD1	TGTGCCAGTAGCACTCTCCGGACAGGGGACTATGGCTACACCTTC	CASSTLRTGDYGYTF
.	TRBV28	TRBJ1-5	.	TGTGCCAGCAGTTTACCGGGACACCTCATGGGGCCCCAGCATTTT	CASSLPGHLMGPQHF
.	TRBV21-1	TRBJ2-7	.	TGTGCCAGCAGCAAACCGCCAGGTCATCCCGAGCAGTACTTC	CASSKPPGHPEQYF
.	TRBV7-2	TRBJ1-1	TRBD1	TGTGCCAGCAGCCAACTTCGGACAGGTGAAGCTTTCTTT	CASSQLRTGEAFF
.	TRBV9	TRBJ2-5	TRBD2	TGTGCCAGCAGCCCCCGGGGCGGGAGAGAACCTCGAGAGACCCAGTACTTC	CASSPRGGREPRETQYF
once	TRBV13	TRBJ2-1	TRBD2	TGTGCCATCCAGCCTCTAGCGGGAGGGTCGCAAGCCATGACCTATGAGCAGTTCTTC	CAIQPLAGGSQAMTYEQFF
.	TRBV5-5	TRBJ1-1	.	TGTGCCAGCAGCCAGACAGCGAACACTGAAGCTTTCTTT	CASSQTANTEAFF
once	TRBV2	TRBJ1-5	TRBD1	TGTGCCAGCAGTTCCGGGACAGGGGACAATCAGCCCCAGCATTTT	CASSSGTGDNQPQHF
once	TRBV11-3	TRBJ2-1	TRBD2	TGTGCCAGCAGCTTACTAGCGGGAGGGCAGGGCAATGAGCAGTTCTTC	CASSLLAGGQGNEQFF
.	TRBV19	TRBJ2-3	TRBD2	TGTGCCAGTAGTACCCTGGGGGGGACAGATACGCAGTATTTT	CASSTLGGTDTQYF
.	TRBV11-3	TRBJ2-2	.	TGTGCCAGCAGCTTAGATCTTGGGGGGTCAACCGGGGAGCTGTTTTTT	CASSLDLGGSTGELFF
.	TRBV28	TRBJ2-1	TRBD2	TGTGCCAGCAGCCCTAGCGGGAGAATTAATGAGCAGTTCTTC	CASSPSGRINEQFF
.	TRBV6-5	TRBJ1-1	.	TGTGCCAGCCGATGGCAACTAGAGAACACTGAAGCTTTCTTT	CASRWQLENTEAFF
.	TRBV7-2	TRBJ2-1	.	TGTGCCAGCAGATTTGAGGGTGAGCAGTTCTTC	CASRFEGEQFF
.	TRBV5-8	TRBJ2-1	TRBD2	TGTGCCAGCAGCCCCGGGACTAGCTATGAGCAGTTCTTC	CASSPGTSYEQFF
.	TRBV5-8	TRBJ2-1	.	TGTGCCAGCAGCGGGGGACTCCTGTCCTACAATGAGCAGTTCTTC	CASSGGLLSYNEQFF
.	TRBV30	TRBJ2-2	.	TGTGCCTGGAGCGACAACGCGAACACCGGGGAGCTGTTTTTT	CAWSDNANTGELFF
.	TRBV6-5	TRBJ2-7	.	TGTGCCAGCAGTTATTCTAGTAGCTCCTACGAGCAGTACTTC	CASSYSSSSYEQYF
.	TRBV6-2/TRBV6-3	TRBJ2-1	TRBD2	TGTGCCAGCAGTTACGCGACTAGCGGGGAGCAGTTCTTC	CASSYATSGEQFF
.	TRBV28	TRBJ1-1	.	TGTGCCACCATAGGTCAGGGCCGAGCTTTCTTT	CATIGQGRAFF
.	TRBV28	TRBJ2-3	.	.	CASSSSGQSTDTQYF
few	TRBV29-1	TRBJ1-2	.	TGCAGCGTTGAAGATCCGGGCAGGGGATATGGCTACACCTTC	CSVEDPGRGYGYTF
.	TRBV19	TRBJ2-5	.	TGTGCCAGTAGTATAGGGCAGGGGGAGACCCAGTACTTC	CASSIGQGETQYF
few	TRBV6-4	TRBJ2-1	.	TGTGCCAGCAGTGGCGAGTGGGGGGAACATGAAGAGCAGTTCTTC	CASSGEWGEHEEQFF
.	TRBV7-8	TRBJ2-1	TRBD2	TGTGCCAGCAGCTTAGTATCCGGGCTAGCGGGAGGCAATGAGCAGTTCTTC	CASSLVSGLAGGNEQFF
.	TRBV5-1	TRBJ2-7	.	TGCGCCAGCAGCCCACGCACAGTTTACTACGAGCAGTACTTC	CASSPRTVYYEQYF
.	TRBV2	TRBJ1-4	TRBD1	TGTGCCAGCAGTGAGCGGGGACAGGGGAACGAAAAACTGTTTTTT	CASSERGQGNEKLFF
.	TRBV5-1	TRBJ1-5	.	TGCGCCAGCAGCTTGGCAGGTACGCCCCAGCATTTT	CASSLAGTPQHF
.	TRBV27	TRBJ2-3	.	TGTGCCAGCACACGGACAGACCCTAGCACAGATACGCAGTATTTT	CASTRTDPSTDTQYF
.	TRBV29-1	TRBJ2-3	.	TGCAGCGTTGAGGAGCACGGGACTGGGGCCGATACGCAGTATTTT	CSVEEHGTGADTQYF
.	TRBV7-8	TRBJ1-2	TRBD1	TGTGCCAGCAGCTCGAGGACAGGGAAGTATTACACCTTC	CASSSRTGKYYTF
.	TRBV5-1	TRBJ2-2	TRBD2	TGCGCCAGCAGCTTTCCTAGCGGGGGGGCGTCCGGGGAGCTGTTTTTT	CASSFPSGGASGELFF
.	TRBV3-1/TRBV3-2	TRBJ2-7	TRBD2	TGTGCCAGCAGTCCTGCCGAGATAGCGGGCTCCTACGAGCAGTACTTC	CASSPAEIAGSYEQYF
.	TRBV2	TRBJ1-2	.	TGTGCCAGCAGCCTGACTACGGGCTATGGCTACACCTTC	CASSLTTGYGYTF
.	TRBV15	TRBJ2-5	.	TGTGCCACCAGCATCCTCTCTATACAAGAGACCCAGTACTTC	CATSILSIQETQYF
.	TRBV5-1	TRBJ2-1	TRBD1	TGCGCCAGCGGACAGGGAGCCCCCCCCAATGAGCAGTTCTTC	CASGQGAPPNEQFF